The 3 T cell receptor beta chains below all came from one sample that was sequenced in a study of blood T cell repertoires in COVID-19. Sequencing was performed with immunoSEQ multiplex PCR; in TCRdb, only in-frame clones are kept and a portion is missing. This table holds roughly 320,000 clones, about 90% found once. The source material was peripheral blood. The receptors derive from a woman aged 25 to 45 with COVID-19, enrolled during active disease.

This rearrangement joins TRBV5-1 to TRBJ2-1, with D possibly TRBD1 on 7 matching bases. V shed 5 bases and J shed 5 bases, with 14 bases lying between them. The CDR3 extends over 14 amino acids. Per germline, CDR1 SGHRS and CDR2 YFSETQ. CDR3 loop: CASSSQGGHNEQFF. DNA of the CDR3: TGCGCCAGCAGTTCCCAGGGGGGCCACAATGAGCAGTTCTTC.

The chain recombines TRBV7-9 with TRBJ2-7; a weak D match, TRBD1 (6 bases). V shed 4 bases and J shed 5 bases, with 9 bases lying between them. The CDR3 sequence is 12 residues long. From germline, CDR1 is SEHNR and CDR2 FQNEAQ (reference sequence). The CDR3 DNA is TGTGCCAGCAGCTCCGGACAGAACGAGCAGTACGTC. This sequence encodes CASSSGQNEQYV.

In regard to this clone: It is likely a read error, because the conserved phenylalanine at the end of the CDR3 is missing. The DNA is left out, because the CDR3 cannot be placed on it with certainty; the CDR3 is given as TCRdb lists it. The chain uses TRBV29-1 and TRBJ1-2. Looked up from germline, CDR1 is SQVTM and CDR2 is ANQGSEA. 11 amino acids form the CDR3, both terminal residues included. Here the CDR3 reads CSVEAAQRALL.